This T cell receptor beta chain was recorded in a study of draining lymph node invasion in breast cancer (dated by TCRdb to between 2020 and 2021). About the full investigation: Nodal metastasis was diagnosed by histology and cytokeratin immunohistochemistry, and confirmation was obtained by EpCAM/CD45 flow cytometry. From each patient, matched non-invaded and tumor-invaded tumor-draining lymph nodes and the primary tumor were collected, and both Treg and Tconv subsets were profiled. Lymph nodes from roughly five patients were covered by the separate targeted TCR sequencing, and for three of those patients the primary tumors were sequenced as well. Across breast cancer tissues, a separate targeted assay used bulk TCR-beta CDR3 sequencing to compare sorted memory regulatory T cells with memory conventional CD4 T cells. Study-wide findings and limitations: Detection of some of the top 100 tumor clones in both invaded and non-invaded nodes suggests recirculation between tumor and draining nodes. TCRs shared between the Treg and Tconv subsets were viewed as suggestive of, but not proof of, a common clonal origin. Within each tissue, roughly 13-22% of Treg TCRs were also found among Tconvs, a result interpreted as suggesting peripheral Treg induction. Across all tissues in the targeted TCR-seq data, Tregs appeared to be more clonally expanded than Tconvs, and both subsets showed lower diversity in tumor than in lymph nodes. Data could not resolve whether Treg conversion occurred in a given organ or whether converted Tregs recirculated between nodes and tumor. The tumor top-100 clone tracking analysis could be carried out in only two patients.

The cysteine opens and the phenylalanine closes a CDR3 of 14 amino acids. The CDR3 DNA has 42 bases and is translated from base 1. In the germline V gene, CDR1 corresponds to MNHNS and CDR2 to SASEGT. V trim: 8 bases; J trim: 3 bases; unmatched bases: 8. Memory regulatory T cells were isolated by sorting for CD4+ CD45RA- CD25high cells. Whether a tumor-draining lymph node counted as invaded or non-invaded depended on the presence or absence of metastatic tumor cells. T cells were pre-enriched with a Miltenyi Pan T Cell isolation kit before staining and sorting. Primary tumors were characterized by immunohistochemistry for estrogen receptor, progesterone receptor, HER2 and Ki-67. Fresh surgical tissue was processed within a few hours after surgery by being cut into small fragments. The tissue fragments were digested enzymatically for about 20 minutes with Liberase TL plus DNase and were then passed through a 40-micrometer strainer. After DAPI live/dead staining, cells were sorted on a BD FACS Aria II at roughly 98-99% purity. The sorted cells were lysed in TCL buffer, and a Norgen Single Cell RNA purification kit, including DNase treatment, was used to purify the RNA.

The library relied on bulk RNA-seq. The sequencing machine was an Illumina HiSeq 2500. Regarding the original processing steps: In the separate targeted TCR-seq dataset, CDR3 sequences were extracted from raw reads and quantified using MiXCR version 2.1.5 with default parameters. TCR-beta clones in the separate targeted TCR-seq dataset were defined according to the combination of V gene, J gene and CDR3 sequence. In the separate targeted TCR-seq dataset, clones with fewer than three counts were first removed, after which only the 90% most strongly expressed clones per sample were kept. In the separate targeted TCR-seq dataset, Treg-Tconv overlap was calculated per tissue as the number of shared clones divided by the total number of Treg clones, multiplied by 100. The public reads were run again by TCRdb, first through fastp at Q25 and then through MiXCR, and only productive beta chains were kept. Each entry is one CDR3 protein sequence, shown with its most common DNA and genes. The V and J calls reflect TCRdb's pipeline rather than the authors' work. The sample contains approximately 2,500 distinct CDR3 sequences, around 70% of them found a single time. Clones ranked in the top ten supply under 10% of the sample.

This clonotype was seen a single time. No antigen is known for it. No quality values exist for individual bases; no much larger clone is one base distant. Weak support is all one read offers. The TCR was taken from a female donor with luminal breast cancer. The sample comprised sorted memory Tregs from a lymph node. The sample's cell subset or site, from its label and the paper: CD45RA-negative sorted CD4+ T cells (memory Tconv or effector/memory Treg). The chain uses TRBV6-1 and TRBJ2-3, with 7 junctional bases fitting TRBD2. The nucleotides are TGTGCCAGCCGTCGCGGGGGACCTACAGATACGCAGTATTTT. This codes for CASRRGGPTDTQYF.